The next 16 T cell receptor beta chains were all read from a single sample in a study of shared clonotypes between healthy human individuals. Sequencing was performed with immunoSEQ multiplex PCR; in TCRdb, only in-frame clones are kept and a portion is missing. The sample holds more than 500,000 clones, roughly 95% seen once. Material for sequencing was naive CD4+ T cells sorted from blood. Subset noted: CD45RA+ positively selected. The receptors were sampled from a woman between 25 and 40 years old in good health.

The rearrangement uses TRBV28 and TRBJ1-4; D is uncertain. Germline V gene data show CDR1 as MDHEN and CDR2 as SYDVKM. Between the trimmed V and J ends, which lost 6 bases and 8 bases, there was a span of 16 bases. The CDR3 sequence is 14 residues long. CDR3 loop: CASRQTSTREKLFF. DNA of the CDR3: TGTGCCAGCAGGCAGACGTCTACACGGGAAAAACTGTTTTTT.

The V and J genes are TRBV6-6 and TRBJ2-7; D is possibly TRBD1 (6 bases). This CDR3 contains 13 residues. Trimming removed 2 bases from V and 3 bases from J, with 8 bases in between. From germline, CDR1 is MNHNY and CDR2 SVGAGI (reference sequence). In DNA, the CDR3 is TGTGCCAGCAGTTACGGGACATACTACGAGCAGTACTTC. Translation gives CASSYGTYYEQYF.

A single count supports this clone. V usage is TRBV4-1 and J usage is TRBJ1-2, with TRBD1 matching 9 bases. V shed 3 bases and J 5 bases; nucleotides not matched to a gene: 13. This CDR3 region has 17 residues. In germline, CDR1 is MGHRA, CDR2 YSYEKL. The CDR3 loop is CASSHHGQGRAWYGYTF. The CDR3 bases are TGCGCCAGCAGCCACCACGGACAGGGGAGAGCTTGGTATGGCTACACCTTC.

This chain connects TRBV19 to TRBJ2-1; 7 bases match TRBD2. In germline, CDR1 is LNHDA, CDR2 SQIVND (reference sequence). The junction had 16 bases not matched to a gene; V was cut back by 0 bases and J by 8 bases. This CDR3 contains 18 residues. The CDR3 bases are TGTGCCAGTAGTATAGATCTATTGGAGGGGAGGGGTTGGGATGAGCAGTTCTTC. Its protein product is CASSIDLLEGRGWDEQFF.

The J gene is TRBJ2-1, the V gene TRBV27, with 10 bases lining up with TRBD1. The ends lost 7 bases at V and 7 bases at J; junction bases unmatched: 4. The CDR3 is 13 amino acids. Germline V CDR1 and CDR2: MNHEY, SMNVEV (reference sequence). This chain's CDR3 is CASTTDRGNEQFF. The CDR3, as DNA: TGTGCCAGCACCACGGACAGGGGGAATGAGCAGTTCTTC.

CDR3 in DNA: TGTGCCAGCACCAAGGGCATAGCGGGAGGGCCTAATGAGCAGTTCTTC. Translation gives CASTKGIAGGPNEQFF. V usage is TRBV7-9 and J usage is TRBJ2-1; 11 bases map to TRBD2. Germline V CDR1 and CDR2: SEHNR, FQNEAQ (reference sequence). This CDR3 comprises 16 residues. After removal of 7 bases from V and 7 bases from J, the junction contained 12 bases not matched to a gene.

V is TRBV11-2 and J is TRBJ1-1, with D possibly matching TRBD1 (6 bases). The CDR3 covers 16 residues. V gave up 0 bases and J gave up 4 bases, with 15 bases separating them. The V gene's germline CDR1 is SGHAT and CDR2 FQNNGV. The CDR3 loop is CASSLELQGIGTEAFF. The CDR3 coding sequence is TGTGCCAGCAGCTTAGAGTTACAGGGAATCGGCACTGAAGCTTTCTTT.

The CDR3 nucleotides read TGCGCCAGCAGCTCGACAGGGCCCTACAATGAGCAGTTCTTC. Translated: CASSSTGPYNEQFF. The chain combines TRBV5-1 with TRBJ2-1; 7 bases agree with TRBD1. The V gene end was trimmed by 3 bases and the J gene end by 2 bases; junction bases not matched to a gene: 2. CDR3 length: 14 residues. Looked up from germline, CDR1 is SGHRS and CDR2 is YFSETQ.

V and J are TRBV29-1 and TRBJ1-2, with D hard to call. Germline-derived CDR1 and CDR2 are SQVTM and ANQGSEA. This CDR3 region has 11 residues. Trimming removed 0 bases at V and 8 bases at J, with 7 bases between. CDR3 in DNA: TGCAGCGTTGAAGACCTAGGCGGCTACACCTTC. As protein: CSVEDLGGYTF. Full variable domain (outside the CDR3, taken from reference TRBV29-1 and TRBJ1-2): SAVISQKPSRDICQRGTSLTIQCQVDSQVTMMFWYRQQPGQSLTLIATANQGSEATYESGFVIDKFPISRPNLTFSTLTVSNMSPEDSSIYLCSVEDLGGYTFGSGTRLTVV.

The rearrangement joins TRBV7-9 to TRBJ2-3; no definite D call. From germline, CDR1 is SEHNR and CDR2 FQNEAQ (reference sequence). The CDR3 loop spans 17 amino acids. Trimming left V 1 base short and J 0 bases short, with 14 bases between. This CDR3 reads CASSLEAEAFSTDTQYF. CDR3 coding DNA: TGTGCCAGCAGCTTAGAGGCAGAGGCCTTCAGCACAGATACGCAGTATTTT.

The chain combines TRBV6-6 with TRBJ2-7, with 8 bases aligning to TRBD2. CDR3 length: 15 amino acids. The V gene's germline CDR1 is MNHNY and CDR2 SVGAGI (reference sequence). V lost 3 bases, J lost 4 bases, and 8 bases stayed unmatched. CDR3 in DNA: TGTGCCAGCAGTTATGAGAGACTAGCGCCATACGAGCAGTACTTC. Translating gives CASSYERLAPYEQYF.

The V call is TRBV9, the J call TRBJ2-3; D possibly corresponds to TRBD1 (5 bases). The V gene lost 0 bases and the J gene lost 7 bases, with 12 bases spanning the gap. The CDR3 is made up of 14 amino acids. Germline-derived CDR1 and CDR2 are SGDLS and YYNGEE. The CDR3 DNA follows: TGTGCCAGCAGCGTAGGCAGAATGGACAATACGCAGTATTTT. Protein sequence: CASSVGRMDNTQYF. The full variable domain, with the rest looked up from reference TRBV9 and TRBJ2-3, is DSGVTQTPKHLITATGQRVTLRCSPRSGDLSVYWYQQSLDQGLQFLIQYYNGEERAKGNILERFSAQQFPDLHSELNLSSLELGDSALYFCASSVGRMDNTQYFGPGTRLTVL.

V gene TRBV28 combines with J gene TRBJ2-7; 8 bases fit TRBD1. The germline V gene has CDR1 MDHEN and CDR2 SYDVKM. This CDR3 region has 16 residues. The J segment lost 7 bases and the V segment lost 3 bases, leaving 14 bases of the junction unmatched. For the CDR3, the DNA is TGTGCCAGCAGTTTGCTTCGCGGCCTACAGGGGGGAGAGCAGTACTTC. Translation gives CASSLLRGLQGGEQYF.

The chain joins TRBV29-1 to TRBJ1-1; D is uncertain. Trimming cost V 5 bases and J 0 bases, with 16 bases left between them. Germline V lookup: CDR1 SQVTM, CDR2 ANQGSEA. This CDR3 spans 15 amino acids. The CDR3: CSVCVKGRLNTEAFF. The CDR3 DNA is TGCAGCGTTTGTGTTAAAGGCAGATTGAACACTGAAGCTTTCTTT.

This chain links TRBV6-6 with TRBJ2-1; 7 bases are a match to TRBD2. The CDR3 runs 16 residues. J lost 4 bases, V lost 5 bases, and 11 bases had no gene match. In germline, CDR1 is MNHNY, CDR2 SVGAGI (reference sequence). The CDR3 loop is CASSRNLLANYNEQFF. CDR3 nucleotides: TGTGCCAGCAGTAGAAATTTACTAGCGAATTACAATGAGCAGTTCTTC.

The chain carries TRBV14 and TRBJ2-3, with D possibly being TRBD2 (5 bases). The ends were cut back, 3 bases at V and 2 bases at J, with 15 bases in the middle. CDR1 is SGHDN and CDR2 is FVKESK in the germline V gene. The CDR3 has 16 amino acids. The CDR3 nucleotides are TGTGCCAGCAGCCACCGGGATCGGACTGCCACAGATACGCAGTATTTT. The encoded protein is CASSHRDRTATDTQYF.